This entry lists 9 T cell receptor beta chains sequenced from one sample in a study of T-cell reconstitution after alpha-beta-depleted transplantation in children. Using unique molecular identifiers, the investigators prepared the TCRbeta library. From the PCR reads, TCRdb called clonotypes with MiXCR, one entry per CDR3 protein. Among about 350,000 distinct CDR3 sequences listed, about 17% were seen once. Sequenced material: PBMCs, mostly from graft donor cells, taken 360 days after TCRalphabeta/CD19-depleted stem cell transplant. These receptors originate from a male patient aged 2 to 10 who had a stem cell transplant for acute lymphoblastic leukemia, so the T cells may come from the graft donor.

In its sample, this clonotype was seen many times. V and J are TRBV28 and TRBJ2-4; the match to TRBD2 covers 9 bases. Looked up from germline, CDR1 is MDHEN and CDR2 is SYDVKM. The CDR3 runs 18 residues. With 5 bases clipped from V and 8 bases from J, the junction kept 19 bases outside the gene matches. The CDR3 region has the DNA TGTGCCAGCAGTCCAACCCCTAGCGGGGTCTACACAAGGGACATTCAGTACTTC. Its protein is CASSPTPSGVYTRDIQYF.

V is TRBV4-2 and J is TRBJ2-5, with D unresolved. Between the trimmed V and J ends, which lost 0 bases and 2 bases, there was a span of 16 bases. This CDR3 spans 17 amino acids. Per the germline V gene, CDR1 is LGHNA and CDR2 is YNFKEQ. CDR3 coding DNA: TGTGCCAGCAGCCAAGATCCTCTGCGCACATCTCAAGAGACCCAGTACTTC. Amino acids: CASSQDPLRTSQETQYF.

The sample holds one count of this clonotype. The chain couples TRBV5-5 to TRBJ2-7, with unresolved D. The germline V and J ends were trimmed by 2 bases and 3 bases, with 9 bases remaining between them. The CDR3 is 13 residues long. CDR1 and CDR2 from the germline V gene are SGHKS and YYEKEE (reference sequence). CDR3 loop: CASSFIEFYEQYF. For the CDR3, the DNA is TGTGCCAGCAGCTTTATAGAGTTCTACGAGCAGTACTTC. Based on the CDR3 plus reference TRBV5-5 and TRBJ2-7, the full variable domain is DAGVTQSPTHLIKTRGQQVTLRCSPISGHKSVSWYQQVLGQGPQFIFQYYEKEERGRGNFPDRFSARQFPNYSSELNVNALLLGDSALYLCASSFIEFYEQYFGPGTRLTVT.

This clonotype has at least ten counts. DNA for the CDR3: TGTGCCACCAGCAGGCGGGACTCCTACGAGCAGTACTTC. Residues: CATSRRDSYEQYF. The chain recombines TRBV15 with TRBJ2-7; possibly TRBD2 for D (6 bases). Between the trimmed V and J ends, which lost 3 bases and 0 bases, there was a span of 6 bases. This CDR3 comprises 13 residues. The germline gives CDR1 LNHNV, CDR2 YYDKDF (reference sequence). The whole variable domain, remainder taken from reference TRBV15 and TRBJ2-7, is DAMVIQNPRYQVTQFGKPVTLSCSQTLNHNVMYWYQQKSSQAPKLLFHYYDKDFNNEADTPDNFQSRRPNTSFCFLDIRSPGLGDTAMYLCATSRRDSYEQYFGPGTRLTVT.

The chain uses TRBV5-1 and TRBJ2-3, with D unresolved. The CDR3 runs to 13 residues. Trimming shortened V by 0 bases and J by 9 bases, and 11 bases separated the two germline ends. Germline values: CDR1 SGHRS, CDR2 YFSETQ. As DNA, the CDR3 is TGCGCCAGCAGCTTGGAAGCTACCGGCACGCAGTATTTT. Translation gives CASSLEATGTQYF.

The chain uses TRBV29-1 and TRBJ2-1, with TRBD1 as a possible D gene (6 bases). The germline V gene has CDR1 SQVTM and CDR2 ANQGSEA. The CDR3 has 11 residues. Trimming took off 4 bases at V and 9 bases at J, with 10 bases between the two ends. The CDR3 region has the DNA TGCAGCGTTGCTGGGGGCCTTGAGCAGTTCTTC. It codes for CSVAGGLEQFF.

The genes are TRBV12-3 or TRBV12-4 and TRBJ2-6; the match to TRBD1 covers 10 bases. J lost 0 bases, V lost 3 bases, and 8 bases had no gene match. The CDR3 has 19 residues. The CDR3 here is CASSFFWDRGGSGANVLTF. CDR3 in DNA: TGTGCCAGCAGTTTTTTCTGGGACAGGGGAGGCTCTGGGGCCAACGTCCTGACTTTC.

The chain's CDR3 is CASSLPLMGSANEKLFF. The CDR3 bases are TGCGCCAGCAGCTTGCCCCTCATGGGCTCGGCTAATGAAAAACTGTTTTTT. This chain joins TRBV5-1 and TRBJ1-4, with unresolved D. Germline V gene lookup returns CDR1 SGHRS and CDR2 YFSETQ. This CDR3 has 17 amino acids. Trimming stripped 1 base from V and 3 bases from J, with 16 bases between.

The V gene is TRBV25-1, the J gene TRBJ2-4, with D perhaps matching TRBD2 (6 bases). Deletions cut 5 bases from V and 7 bases from J, with 21 bases between. Germline-derived CDR1 and CDR2 are MGHDK and SYGVNS. CDR3 length: 16 amino acids. Here the CDR3 reads CASSQSPGGPGNIQYF. The DNA of the CDR3 is TGTGCCAGCAGTCAAAGTCCTGGAGGGCCAGGGAACATTCAGTACTTC.